Listed below are T cell receptor beta chains from one sample, sequenced in a study of control samples from healthy donors and cancer patients. The method was immunoSEQ multiplex PCR; TCRdb's version includes in-frame clones alone and lacks a portion of them. The sample holds about 180,000 clones; almost 90% are singletons and the top ten take more than 1.3%. Sequencing input: blood. All receptors derive from a woman aged 45-59 years in good health. The CDR3 runs from the conserved cysteine through the conserved F or W. Each record gives: J gene, V gene, clone size, D gene, CDR3 length, CDR3 protein, CDR3 DNA. D genes are given only for firm matches. Clone size is given for some rows only: seen once, a few or many times, or a class if the clone is expanded.

J: TRBJ1-6
V: TRBV9
size: NA
D: NA
length: 14
CDR3: CASSVAAKNSPLHF
DNA: TGTGCCAGCAGCGTAGCGGCGAAAAATTCACCCCTCCACTTT

J: TRBJ1-4
V: TRBV4-3
size: once
D: NA
length: 15
CDR3: CASSQDRAIYEKLFF
DNA: TGCGCCAGCAGCCAAGACAGGGCAATTTATGAAAAACTGTTTTTT

J: TRBJ2-3
V: TRBV21-1
size: NA
D: NA
length: 19
CDR3: CASSKEGQGRDWIPDTQYF
DNA: TGTGCCAGCAGCAAAGAGGGGCAGGGGAGAGACTGGATACCAGATACGCAGTATTTT

J: TRBJ1-1
V: TRBV3-1/TRBV3-2
size: NA
D: NA
length: 13
CDR3: CASSPHSGAEAFF
DNA: TGTGCCAGCAGCCCCCATTCCGGAGCTGAAGCTTTCTTT

J: TRBJ2-5
V: TRBV10-3
size: NA
D: NA
length: 18
CDR3: CAIRGGPGALDEFGTQYF
DNA: TGTGCCATCAGGGGTGGGCCAGGAGCTCTGGATGAGTTTGGGACCCAGTACTTC

J: TRBJ1-1
V: TRBV5-4
size: NA
D: NA
length: 15
CDR3: CASSPRGPTNTEAFF
DNA: TGTGCCAGCAGCCCTCGGGGCCCGACTAACACTGAAGCTTTCTTT

J: TRBJ1-4
V: TRBV4-1
size: few
D: NA
length: 17
CDR3: CASSQDRGRGSGEKLFF
DNA: TGCGCCAGCAGCCAAGACCGGGGCAGGGGAAGCGGGGAAAAACTGTTTTTT

J: TRBJ1-1
V: TRBV27
size: NA
D: NA
length: 14
CDR3: CASSFSGYGTEAFF
DNA: TGTGCCAGCAGTTTCTCGGGGTACGGGACTGAAGCTTTCTTT

J: TRBJ2-1
V: TRBV6-2/TRBV6-3
size: NA
D: TRBD1
length: 13
CDR3: CASSLDRVPRQFF
DNA: TGTGCCAGCAGTTTGGACAGGGTACCTAGGCAGTTCTTC

J: TRBJ2-3
V: TRBV15
size: NA
D: TRBD2
length: 13
CDR3: CATTSGGTDTQYF
DNA: TGTGCCACTACTAGCGGGGGGACAGATACGCAGTATTTT

J: TRBJ1-1
V: TRBV12-3/TRBV12-4
size: NA
D: NA
length: 11
CDR3: CASSLFAEAFF
DNA: TGTGCCAGCAGTTTATTTGCTGAAGCTTTCTTT

J: TRBJ1-5
V: TRBV6-2/TRBV6-3
size: NA
D: NA
length: 12
CDR3: CASSYRNQPQHF
DNA: TGTGCCAGCAGTTACCGGAATCAGCCCCAGCATTTT

J: TRBJ1-2
V: TRBV30
size: NA
D: NA
length: 14
CDR3: CAWRSRGTYYGYTF
DNA: TGTGCCTGGAGGTCCCGTGGCACCTACTATGGCTACACCTTC

J: TRBJ1-2
V: TRBV12-3/TRBV12-4
size: NA
D: NA
length: 13
CDR3: CASSFGINYGYTF
DNA: TGTGCCAGCAGTTTCGGTATCAACTATGGCTACACCTTC

J: TRBJ1-1
V: TRBV6-2/TRBV6-3
size: NA
D: NA
length: 11
CDR3: CASSYLTEAFF
DNA: TGTGCCAGCAGTTATTTAACTGAAGCTTTCTTT

J: TRBJ2-5
V: TRBV5-8
size: NA
D: TRBD1
length: 15
CDR3: CASRYGTGNQETQYF
DNA: TGTGCCAGCAGGTATGGGACAGGCAATCAAGAGACCCAGTACTTC

J: TRBJ2-5
V: TRBV30
size: NA
D: NA
length: 13
CDR3: CAWSFGARETQYF
DNA: TGTGCCTGGAGTTTCGGGGCCAGGGAGACCCAGTACTTC

J: TRBJ1-5
V: TRBV4-1
size: few
D: TRBD1
length: 18
CDR3: CASSQGPWDRGRVGAQHF
DNA: TGCGCCAGCAGCCAGGGCCCTTGGGACAGGGGCCGCGTTGGAGCCCAGCATTTT

J: TRBJ2-2
V: TRBV13
size: NA
D: NA
length: 21
CDR3: CASSFGLTVRTEYSNTGELFF
DNA: TGTGCCAGCAGCTTCGGGTTGACTGTCCGGACAGAGTATTCGAACACCGGGGAGCTGTTTTTT

J: TRBJ2-1
V: TRBV3-1/TRBV3-2
size: NA
D: NA
length: 15
CDR3: CARLWGASSYNEQFF
DNA: TGTGCCAGGCTCTGGGGGGCGAGCTCCTACAATGAGCAGTTCTTC

J: TRBJ1-3
V: TRBV11-3
size: once
D: NA
length: 15
CDR3: CASSVGPGQGNTIYF
DNA: NA

J: TRBJ1-1
V: TRBV9
size: NA
D: TRBD1
length: 13
CDR3: CASSVDRDTEAFF
DNA: TGTGCCAGCAGCGTCGACAGGGACACTGAAGCTTTCTTT

J: TRBJ2-6
V: TRBV5-4
size: NA
D: NA
length: 17
CDR3: CASSFGQSVSGANVLTF
DNA: TGTGCCAGCAGCTTCGGACAGTCAGTCTCTGGGGCCAACGTCCTGACTTTC

J: TRBJ2-7
V: TRBV10-3
size: NA
D: TRBD2
length: 13
CDR3: CAIGRESSYEQYF
DNA: TGTGCCATCGGGAGGGAGAGCTCCTACGAGCAGTACTTC

J: TRBJ2-5
V: TRBV4-3
size: NA
D: NA
length: 14
CDR3: CASSPEQARETQYF
DNA: TGCGCCAGCAGCCCGGAGCAGGCCCGAGAGACCCAGTACTTC

J: TRBJ2-7
V: TRBV7-3
size: NA
D: NA
length: 13
CDR3: CASSLSMSDEQYF
DNA: TGTGCCAGCAGCCTTAGTATGTCTGACGAGCAGTACTTC

J: TRBJ2-7
V: TRBV6-5
size: NA
D: TRBD2
length: 14
CDR3: CASSRSGIPREQYF
DNA: TGTGCCAGCAGTCGGAGCGGGATCCCTAGAGAGCAGTACTTC

J: TRBJ1-1
V: TRBV5-4
size: NA
D: TRBD1
length: 13
CDR3: CASSWDSNTEAFF
DNA: TGTGCCAGCAGCTGGGACAGTAACACTGAAGCTTTCTTT

J: TRBJ2-1
V: TRBV4-3
size: NA
D: NA
length: 17
CDR3: CASSQDGGTLSYNEQFF
DNA: TGCGCCAGCAGCCAAGATGGGGGGACTCTGAGTTACAATGAGCAGTTCTTC

J: TRBJ1-1
V: TRBV19
size: NA
D: NA
length: 14
CDR3: CASSAQTMNTEAFF
DNA: TGTGCCAGTAGTGCCCAGACGATGAACACTGAAGCTTTCTTT

J: TRBJ1-2
V: TRBV19
size: NA
D: NA
length: 13
CDR3: CASSGREAYGYTF
DNA: TGTGCCAGTAGTGGCAGGGAGGCCTATGGCTACACCTTC

J: TRBJ2-3
V: TRBV6-4
size: NA
D: NA
length: 16
CDR3: CASSVNAGGRTDTQYF
DNA: TGTGCCAGCAGTGTAAACGCTGGGGGGAGGACAGATACGCAGTATTTT

J: TRBJ1-5
V: TRBV24-1
size: NA
D: NA
length: 14
CDR3: CATSEPGSPQPQHF
DNA: TGTGCCACCAGTGAACCAGGGTCTCCTCAGCCCCAGCATTTT

J: TRBJ1-2
V: TRBV6-5
size: NA
D: NA
length: 13
CDR3: CASSSSKENGYTF
DNA: TGTGCCAGCAGTTCGTCGAAAGAGAATGGCTACACCTTC

J: TRBJ1-2
V: TRBV24-1
size: NA
D: NA
length: 12
CDR3: CATSDRRAGYTF
DNA: TGTGCCACCAGTGATCGTAGGGCCGGCTACACCTTC

J: TRBJ1-5
V: TRBV7-2
size: NA
D: NA
length: 14
CDR3: CASSLSYSNQPQHF
DNA: TGTGCCAGCAGCTTAAGCTATAGCAATCAGCCCCAGCATTTT

J: TRBJ2-1
V: TRBV28
size: NA
D: NA
length: 16
CDR3: CASSLITGSTYNEQFF
DNA: TGTGCCAGCAGTTTAATAACGGGGAGCACCTACAATGAGCAGTTCTTC

J: TRBJ1-4
V: TRBV25-1
size: NA
D: TRBD1
length: 16
CDR3: CASSASSTGRGEKLFF
DNA: TGTGCCAGCAGTGCCTCCTCGACAGGGAGGGGTGAAAAACTGTTTTTT

J: TRBJ1-2
V: TRBV15
size: NA
D: TRBD1
length: 19
CDR3: CATSPQTGTSRGPRYGYTF
DNA: TGTGCCACCAGCCCACAGACGGGGACTAGTAGGGGGCCTCGCTATGGCTACACCTTC

J: TRBJ2-1
V: TRBV30
size: NA
D: TRBD2
length: 12
CDR3: CAWSPGGNEQFF
DNA: TGTGCCTGGAGTCCGGGGGGAAATGAGCAGTTCTTC

J: TRBJ2-5
V: TRBV9
size: NA
D: NA
length: 15
CDR3: CASSVAPGSGETQYF
DNA: TGTGCCAGCAGCGTAGCCCCAGGGTCCGGGGAGACCCAGTACTTC

J: TRBJ2-5
V: TRBV5-4
size: NA
D: TRBD1
length: 17
CDR3: CASSLGPGTGVEETQYF
DNA: TGTGCCAGCAGCTTGGGCCCCGGGACAGGGGTTGAAGAGACCCAGTACTTC

J: TRBJ1-1
V: TRBV3-1/TRBV3-2
size: NA
D: NA
length: 14
CDR3: CASSQERWDTEAFF
DNA: TGTGCCAGCAGCCAAGAACGATGGGACACTGAAGCTTTCTTT

J: TRBJ1-1
V: TRBV4-1
size: NA
D: TRBD1
length: 16
CDR3: CASSLRDRGMNTEAFF
DNA: TGCGCCAGCAGCCTGAGGGACAGGGGAATGAACACTGAAGCTTTCTTT

J: TRBJ2-1
V: TRBV9
size: NA
D: NA
length: 15
CDR3: CASSVLAEPYNEQFF
DNA: TGTGCCAGCAGCGTATTAGCGGAACCATACAATGAGCAGTTCTTC

J: TRBJ1-2
V: TRBV27
size: NA
D: NA
length: 14
CDR3: CASSLSGQGYGYTF
DNA: TGTGCCAGCAGTTTATCCGGCCAGGGCTATGGCTACACCTTC